This T cell receptor beta chain was sequenced during a study of T-cell reconstitution after alpha-beta-depleted transplantation in children. V lost 3 bases, J lost 11 bases, and 8 bases stayed unmatched. The CDR3 consists of 13 residues. Germline values: CDR1 SQVTM, CDR2 ANQGSEA. As it was prepared, the TCRbeta library received unique molecular identifiers. One entry per CDR3 protein results from TCRdb running MiXCR on the PCR reads. Of 150,000 to 250,000 distinct CDR3 sequences listed, less than 15% are singletons. This clonotype was found many times. The chain couples TRBV29-1 to TRBJ2-4; 9 bases fit TRBD2. The sequencing here drew on PBMCs from the stem cell graft donor, taken from the stem cell graft. The clonotype comes from a human donor who donated a stem cell graft to a child with acute lymphoblastic leukemia. The CDR3 region has the DNA TGCAGCGTTGAGGCTAGCGGGATCGGTCTTCAGTACTTC. This translates into CSVEASGIGLQYF.